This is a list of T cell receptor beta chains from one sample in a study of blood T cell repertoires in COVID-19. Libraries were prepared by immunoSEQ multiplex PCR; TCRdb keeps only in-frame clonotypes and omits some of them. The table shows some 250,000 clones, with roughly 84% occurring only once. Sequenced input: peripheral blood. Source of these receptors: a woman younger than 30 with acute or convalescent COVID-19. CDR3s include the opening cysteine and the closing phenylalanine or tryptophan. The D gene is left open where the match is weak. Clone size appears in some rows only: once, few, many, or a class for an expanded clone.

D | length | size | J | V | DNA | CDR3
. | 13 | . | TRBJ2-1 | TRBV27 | TGTGCCAGCAGTCTCGCAGGGAACAATGAGCAGTTCTTC | CASSLAGNNEQFF
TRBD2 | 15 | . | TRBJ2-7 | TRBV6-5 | TGTGCCAGCACCCCCGGCCTAGCGGGCGTGTACGAGCAGTACTTC | CASTPGLAGVYEQYF
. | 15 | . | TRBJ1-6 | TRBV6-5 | TGTGCCAGCAGTTACCAGGGGAGGGGGAATTCACCCCTCCACTTT | CASSYQGRGNSPLHF
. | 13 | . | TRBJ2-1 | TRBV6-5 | TGTGCCAGTAAACCACAGCCACTCAATGAGCAGTTCTTC | CASKPQPLNEQFF
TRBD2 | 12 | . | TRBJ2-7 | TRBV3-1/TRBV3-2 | TGTGCCAGCGGACTAGGGGATGTCGAGCAGTACTTC | CASGLGDVEQYF
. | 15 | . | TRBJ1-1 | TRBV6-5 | TGTGCCAGCAGTTACGGACAGATAAGAAACACTGAAGCTTTCTTT | CASSYGQIRNTEAFF
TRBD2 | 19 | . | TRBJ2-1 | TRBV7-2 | TGTGCCAGCAGCTCCCGGGGACGTCGAGGGCTAGCGGGCTACAATGAGCAGTTCTTC | CASSSRGRRGLAGYNEQFF
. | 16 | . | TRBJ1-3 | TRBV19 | TGTGCCAGTAATATTGGCAGACTAAGCTCTGGAAACACCATATATTTT | CASNIGRLSSGNTIYF
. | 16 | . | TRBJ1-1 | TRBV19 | TGTGCCAGTAGTTCTGGGGCAGGGTTTACCCTCACTGAAGCTTTCTTT | CASSSGAGFTLTEAFF
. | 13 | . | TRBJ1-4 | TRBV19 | TGTGCCAGTAGTTCTAGCGTAATAGAAAAACTGTTTTTT | CASSSSVIEKLFF
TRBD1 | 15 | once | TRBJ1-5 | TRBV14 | TGTGCCAGCAGCCAACGGGACAGGGTGCGACAGCCCCAGCATTTT | CASSQRDRVRQPQHF
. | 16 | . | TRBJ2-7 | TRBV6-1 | TGTGCCAGCAGTGAAGCGGCCGGGGGGCTAGCGGTCGAGCAGTACTTC | CASSEAAGGLAVEQYF
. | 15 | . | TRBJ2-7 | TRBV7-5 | TGTGCCAGAAGCGGAGGGCGGGAGGGAAACTACGAGCAGTACTTC | CARSGGREGNYEQYF
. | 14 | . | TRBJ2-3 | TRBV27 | TGTGCCAGCAGTTTCTCTGTGGCCTCAGATACGCAGTATTTT | CASSFSVASDTQYF
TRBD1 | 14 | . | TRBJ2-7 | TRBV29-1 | TGCAGCGTTGTTCTCGGACAGGGTTGGTACGAGCAGTACTTC | CSVVLGQGWYEQYF
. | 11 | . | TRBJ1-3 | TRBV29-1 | TGCAGCGTTGAGGGGAACGGACAGACCCATTTT | CSVEGNGQTHF
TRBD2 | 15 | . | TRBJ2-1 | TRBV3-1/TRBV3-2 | TGTGCCAGCAGCCGACGGGGGGGAGCTTTCGCTGAGCAGTTCTTC | CASSRRGGAFAEQFF
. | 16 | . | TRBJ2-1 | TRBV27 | TGTGCCAGCAGTTTATCAGGGTGGGCTAGCCCCAATGAGCAGTTCTTC | CASSLSGWASPNEQFF
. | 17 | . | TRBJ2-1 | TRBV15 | TGTGCCACCAGCAGAGGGACAGTTCTGGGACTACTCGATGAGCAGTTCTTC | CATSRGTVLGLLDEQFF
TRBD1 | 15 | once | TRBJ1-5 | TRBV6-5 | TGTGCCAGCAGGTCCGGGACAGGAGACTATCAGCCCCAGCATTTT | CASRSGTGDYQPQHF
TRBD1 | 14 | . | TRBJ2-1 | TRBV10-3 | TGTGCCATCAGCCCCGGACAGGGGGGCAATGAGCAGTTCTTC | CAISPGQGGNEQFF
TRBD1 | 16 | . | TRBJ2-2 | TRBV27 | TGTGCCAGCAGTTCAGACAGGGGCCAGGTCACCGGGGAGCTGTTTTTT | CASSSDRGQVTGELFF
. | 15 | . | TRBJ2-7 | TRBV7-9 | TGTGCCAGCAGCTTAGGGGGCGGGATACCCTACGAGCAGTACTTC | CASSLGGGIPYEQYF
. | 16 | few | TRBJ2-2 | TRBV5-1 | TGCGCCAGCAGCTTGGCCCAGCGGCGGAACACCGGGGAGCTGTTTTTT | CASSLAQRRNTGELFF
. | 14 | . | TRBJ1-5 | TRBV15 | TGTGCCACCAGCCCAGACACCTCCAATCAGCCCCAGCATTTT | CATSPDTSNQPQHF
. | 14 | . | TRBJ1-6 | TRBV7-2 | TGTGCCAGCAGCTTAAGGGAGGTTCGATCACCCCTCCACTTT | CASSLREVRSPLHF
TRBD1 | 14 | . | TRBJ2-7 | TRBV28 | TGTGCCAGCAGTTTAAGAGGGACAGCTCACGAGCAGTACTTC | CASSLRGTAHEQYF
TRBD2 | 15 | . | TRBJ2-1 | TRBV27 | TGTGCCAGCAGTCCAGCTAGCGGGGGAAACAATGAGCAGTTCTTC | CASSPASGGNNEQFF
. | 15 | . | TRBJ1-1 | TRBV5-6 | TGTGCCAGCAGCTTCAATCCAGGGGTTAACACTGAAGCTTTCTTT | CASSFNPGVNTEAFF
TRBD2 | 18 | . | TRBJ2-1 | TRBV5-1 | TGCGCCAGCAGCGCCTCACTATCCGGGACTAGCGGGAACAATGAGCAGTTCTTC | CASSASLSGTSGNNEQFF
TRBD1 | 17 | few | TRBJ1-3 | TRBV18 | TGTGCCAGCTCACCCCGGGACAGCTCATACTCTGGAAACACCATATATTTT | CASSPRDSSYSGNTIYF
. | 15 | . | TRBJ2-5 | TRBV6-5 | TGTGCCAGCAGTCTTAAGCGCCTGGGTCAAGAGACCCAGTACTTC | CASSLKRLGQETQYF
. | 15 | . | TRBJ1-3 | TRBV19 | TGTGCCAGTAGTATCAAGGGGAACTCTGGAAACACCATATATTTT | CASSIKGNSGNTIYF
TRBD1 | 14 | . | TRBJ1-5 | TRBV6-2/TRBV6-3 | TGTGCCAGCAGTTGGGGACAGGAGAATCAGCCCCAGCATTTT | CASSWGQENQPQHF
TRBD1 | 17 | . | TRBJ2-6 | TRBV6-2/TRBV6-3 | TGTGCCAGCAGCGTGGCAGGGGGTTTCTCTGGGGCCAACGTCCTGACTTTC | CASSVAGGFSGANVLTF
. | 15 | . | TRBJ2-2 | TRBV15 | TGTGCCACCAGCAGAGATCTGACTCACACCGGGGAGCTGTTTTTT | CATSRDLTHTGELFF
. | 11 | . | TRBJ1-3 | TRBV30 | TGTGCCTGGAGTTATGGAAACACCATATATTTT | CAWSYGNTIYF
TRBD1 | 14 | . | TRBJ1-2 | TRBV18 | TGTGCCAGCTCAGTCAGGGGGCTCGGCTATGGCTACACCTTC | CASSVRGLGYGYTF
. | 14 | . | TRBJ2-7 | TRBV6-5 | TGTGCCAGCAGTTACTCGGCCCCCTCGTCCGAGCAGTACTTC | CASSYSAPSSEQYF
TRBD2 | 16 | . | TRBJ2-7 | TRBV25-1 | TGTGCCAGCAGTGAAGGGGGGCTAGCGGGAGCCTACGAGCAGTACTTC | CASSEGGLAGAYEQYF
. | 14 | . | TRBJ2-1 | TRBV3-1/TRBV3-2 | TGTGCCAGCAGCCAAAGCAGACTAGGCAATGAGCAGTTCTTC | CASSQSRLGNEQFF
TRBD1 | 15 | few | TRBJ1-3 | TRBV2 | TGTGCCAGCAGTGGGACAGGCGTCTCTGGAAACACCATATATTTT | CASSGTGVSGNTIYF
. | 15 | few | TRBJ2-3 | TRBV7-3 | TGTGCCAGCAGCCCCACCGGGACATACACAGATACGCAGTATTTT | CASSPTGTYTDTQYF
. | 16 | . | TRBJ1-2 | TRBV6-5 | TGTGCCAGCAGTTACTCTTTGGTAGGGGGAGTACGGGGCTACACCTTC | CASSYSLVGGVRGYTF
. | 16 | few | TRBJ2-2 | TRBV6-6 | TGTGCCAGCAGTTACGCCTCTAGCCTTATCACCGGGGAGCTGTTTTTT | CASSYASSLITGELFF
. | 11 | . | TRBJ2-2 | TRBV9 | TGTGCCAGCAGCGCTATCGGGGAGCTGTTTTTT | CASSAIGELFF
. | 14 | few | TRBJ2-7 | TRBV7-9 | TGTGCCAGCAGCGACTCTAGCAAGTACTACGAGCAGTACTTC | CASSDSSKYYEQYF
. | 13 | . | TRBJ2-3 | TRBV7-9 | TGTGCCAGCAGCTTTCCCTCCACAGATACGCAGTATTTT | CASSFPSTDTQYF
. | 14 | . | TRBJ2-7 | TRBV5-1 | TGCGCCAGCAGCTTGGACCATACAGGGAGCGAGCAGTACTTC | CASSLDHTGSEQYF
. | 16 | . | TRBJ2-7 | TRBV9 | TGTGCCAGCAGCGAGGGCCCCCGGGGGAGTCCCTACGAGCAGTACTTC | CASSEGPRGSPYEQYF
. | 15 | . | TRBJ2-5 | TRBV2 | TGTGCCAGCAGTGAGGGGGCGGACCCTCAGGAGACCCAGTACTTC | CASSEGADPQETQYF
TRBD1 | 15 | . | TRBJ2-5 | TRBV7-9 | TGTGCCAGCAGTACCGGGACAGGGAGGCGAGAGACCCAGTACTTC | CASSTGTGRRETQYF
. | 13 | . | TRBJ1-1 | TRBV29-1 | TGCAGCGTTACCCGAGGGGGGAACACTGAAGCTTTCTTT | CSVTRGGNTEAFF
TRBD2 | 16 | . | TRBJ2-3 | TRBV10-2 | TGCGCCAGCAGTGAGTGGGCGGGAGGGACTAAAGATACGCAGTATTTT | CASSEWAGGTKDTQYF
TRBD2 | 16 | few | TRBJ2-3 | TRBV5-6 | TGTGCCAGCAGCCCCCCGGGACTAGCGGGACCAGATACGCAGTATTTT | CASSPPGLAGPDTQYF
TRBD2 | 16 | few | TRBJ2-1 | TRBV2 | TGTGCCAGCAGTGTCACTAGCGCCGACTCCTACAATGAGCAGTTCTTC | CASSVTSADSYNEQFF
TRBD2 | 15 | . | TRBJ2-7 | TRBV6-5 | TGTGCCAGCAGTTTCCTAGCGGCGGTTCACTACGAGCAGTACTTC | CASSFLAAVHYEQYF